The 15 T cell receptor beta chains below were found in one sample sequenced in a study of monozygotic twins with cystic fibrosis. Clones were read by immunoSEQ multiplex PCR, and TCRdb kept only the in-frame ones, dropping some. The data contain tens of thousands of clones, less than 98% of them seen just once; the ten biggest clones take up under 0.15%. Sequenced input: blood. These receptor sequences come from a girl under 18 with cystic fibrosis.

This chain connects TRBV20-1 to TRBJ2-7; D remains unclear. Germline V gives CDR1 DFQATT, CDR2 SNEGSKA (reference sequence). The CDR3 sequence is 11 residues long. CDR3 residues: CSLGKFNEQYF. The CDR3 DNA reads as TGCAGCCTAGGGAAATTCAATGAGCAGTACTTC.

The chain links TRBV25-1 to TRBJ2-3; D perhaps matches TRBD2 (5 bases). V dropped 1 base and J dropped 4 bases, with 6 bases sitting between them. CDR1 is MGHDK and CDR2 is SYGVNS in the germline V gene. The CDR3 is made up of 13 amino acids. The CDR3 nucleotides read TGTGCCAGCAGTGAATTGGAGGCAGATACGCAGTATTTT. It is translated as CASSELEADTQYF. Complete variable domain (other parts from reference TRBV25-1 and TRBJ2-3): EADIYQTPRYLVIGTGKKITLECSQTMGHDKMYWYQQDPGMELHLIHYSYGVNSTEKGDLSSESTVSRIRTEHFPLTLESARPSHTSQYLCASSELEADTQYFGPGTRLTVL.

This chain uses TRBV2 with TRBJ1-2; the match to TRBD1 covers 8 bases. V gave up 6 bases and J gave up 5 bases; unmatched junction bases: 32. CDR1 and CDR2 from the germline V gene are SNHLY and FYNNEI. The CDR3 has 22 residues. The CDR3 loop is CASSLPDRADRAGLVGRYGYTF. CDR3 DNA: TGTGCCAGCAGCCTCCCCGACAGGGCGGACAGGGCGGGGTTGGTGGGGCGTTATGGCTACACCTTC.

J is TRBJ2-2 and V is TRBV4-3, with TRBD1 identical over 9 bases. Germline V CDR1 and CDR2: LGHNA, YSLEER. The V and J ends lost 3 bases and 7 bases, in that order; junction bases with no gene match: 3. This CDR3 is 14 amino acids long. The CDR3 coding sequence is TGCGCCAGCAGCCAGGGACAGGGATTCGGGGAGCTGTTTTTT. It specifies CASSQGQGFGELFF.

As DNA, the CDR3 is TGTGCCAGCAGCGTAGGAGCGGGACTGGACGAGCAGTACTTC. It yields the protein CASSVGAGLDEQYF. V is TRBV9 and J is TRBJ2-7; 7 bases are a match to TRBD2. The germline V gene has CDR1 SGDLS and CDR2 YYNGEE. Trimming at V came to 0 bases and at J to 5 bases, leaving 5 bases not matched to a gene. This CDR3 has 14 residues.

This sequence joins TRBV6-6 and TRBJ1-1, with D tentatively TRBD1 (5 bases). Germline lookup yields CDR1 MNHNY and CDR2 SVGAGI (reference sequence). V dropped 5 bases and J dropped 2 bases, with 12 bases sitting between them. The CDR3 length is 14 residues. CDR3 in DNA: TGTGCCAGCAGTCTCCTCAGGGTCAACACTGAAGCTTTCTTT. Protein sequence: CASSLLRVNTEAFF.

The chain is built from TRBV7-9 and TRBJ2-2, with TRBD2 as a possible D gene (5 bases). The CDR3 spans 16 residues. V was shortened by 5 bases and J by 5 bases, with 18 bases between the two germline ends. Per germline, CDR1 SEHNR and CDR2 FQNEAQ (reference sequence). DNA of the CDR3: TGTGCCAGCAGCCCCAACCGGGAACTCCCTACCGGGGAGCTGTTTTTT. Encoded protein: CASSPNRELPTGELFF.

The J gene is TRBJ1-2, the V gene TRBV9; D remains ambiguous. The germline gives CDR1 SGDLS, CDR2 YYNGEE. This CDR3 region has 11 residues. Trimming shortened V by 5 bases and J by 8 bases, and 10 bases separated the two germline ends. Here the CDR3 DNA reads TGTGCCAGCAGAGCAAGTCGGGGCTACACCTTC. It yields the protein CASRASRGYTF.

The J gene is TRBJ2-3, the V gene TRBV9; tentatively, D is TRBD2 (7 bases). This CDR3 has 16 residues. Trimming took 0 bases from V and 0 from J, leaving 11 bases between them. Germline values: CDR1 SGDLS, CDR2 YYNGEE. DNA for the CDR3: TGTGCCAGCAGCGTAGAAGGGGGAGGGAGCACAGATACGCAGTATTTT. Encoded protein: CASSVEGGGSTDTQYF.

V and J are TRBV5-5 and TRBJ1-1; D is uncertain. The V end lost 4 bases, the J end lost 1 base, and 11 bases lay between the germline ends. Germline V gene sequence: CDR1 SGHKS, CDR2 YYEKEE (reference sequence). The CDR3 contains 14 residues. The CDR3 here is CASSLKGPNTEAFF. The CDR3 DNA is TGTGCCAGCAGCCTCAAAGGGCCGAACACTGAAGCTTTCTTT.

A remark on this clone: At one of its ends the junction is not consistent with the germline gene, which may arise from a read error. The chain recombines TRBV5-1 with TRBJ2-3, with no clear D. The CDR3 runs 16 residues. Germline V gene lookup returns CDR1 SGHRS and CDR2 YFSETQ. Here the CDR3 DNA reads TGCGCCAGCAGTTTGGGTTGGGCCCCAAACACAGATACGCAGTATTTT. It yields the protein CASSLGWAPNTDTQYF.

The chain has TRBV4-3 and TRBJ1-4, with D maybe TRBD1 (5 bases). CDR1 and CDR2 (germline): LGHNA, YSLEER. Trimming cost V 3 bases and J 4 bases, with 12 bases left between them. CDR3 length equals 15 residues. DNA for the CDR3: TGCGCCAGCAGCCAGGCCAGGGACCATAATGAAAAACTGTTTTTT. This codes for CASSQARDHNEKLFF.

The V gene is TRBV4-1, the J gene TRBJ2-1; 10 positions agree with TRBD2. Looked up from germline, CDR1 is MGHRA and CDR2 is YSYEKL. The CDR3 length is 13 residues. V lost 1 base and J lost 9; bases outside the gene matches: 0. The CDR3 protein is CASSQGLAGEQFF. DNA for the CDR3: TGCGCCAGCAGCCAAGGACTAGCGGGTGAGCAGTTCTTC.

This chain uses TRBV5-1 with TRBJ1-4; TRBD1 is a possible D gene (5 bases). CDR3 length: 17 residues. Germline V CDR1 and CDR2: SGHRS, YFSETQ. Trimming stripped 0 bases from V and 2 bases from J, with 14 bases between. For the CDR3, the DNA is TGCGCCAGCAGCTTGGGCGCAGGGAGGATTACTAATGAAAAACTGTTTTTT. Amino acid sequence: CASSLGAGRITNEKLFF.

The J gene is TRBJ2-1, the V gene TRBV10-3; D ambiguous. Per germline, CDR1 ENHRY and CDR2 SYGVKD. The CDR3 totals 15 residues. V was cut by 1 base and J by 1 base, with 8 bases left in between. Written as DNA, the CDR3 is TGTGCCATCAGTGAGTTGTGGGAATCCTACAATGAGCAGTTCTTC. It specifies CAISELWESYNEQFF.